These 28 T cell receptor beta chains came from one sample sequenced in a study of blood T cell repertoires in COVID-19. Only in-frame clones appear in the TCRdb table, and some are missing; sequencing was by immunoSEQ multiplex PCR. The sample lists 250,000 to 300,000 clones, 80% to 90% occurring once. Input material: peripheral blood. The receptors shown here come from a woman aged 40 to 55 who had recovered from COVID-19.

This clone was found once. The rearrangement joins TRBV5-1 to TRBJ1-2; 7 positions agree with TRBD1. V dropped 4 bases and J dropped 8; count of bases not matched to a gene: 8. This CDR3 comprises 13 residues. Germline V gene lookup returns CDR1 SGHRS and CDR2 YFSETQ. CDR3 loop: CASSIDREGGYTF. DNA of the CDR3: TGCGCCAGCAGCATCGACAGGGAAGGGGGCTACACCTTC.

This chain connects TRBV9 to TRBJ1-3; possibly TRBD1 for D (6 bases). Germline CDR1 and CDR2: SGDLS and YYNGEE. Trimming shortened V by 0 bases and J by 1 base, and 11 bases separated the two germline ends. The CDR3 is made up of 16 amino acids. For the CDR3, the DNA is TGTGCCAGCAGCGTAGAACCCACAGGGTCTGGAAACACCATATATTTT. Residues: CASSVEPTGSGNTIYF.

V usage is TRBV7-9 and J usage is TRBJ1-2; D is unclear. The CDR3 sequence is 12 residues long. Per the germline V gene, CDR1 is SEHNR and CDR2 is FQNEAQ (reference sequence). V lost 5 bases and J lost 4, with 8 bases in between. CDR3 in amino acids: CASSPTGYGYTF. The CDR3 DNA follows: TGTGCCAGCAGCCCTACGGGCTATGGCTACACCTTC.

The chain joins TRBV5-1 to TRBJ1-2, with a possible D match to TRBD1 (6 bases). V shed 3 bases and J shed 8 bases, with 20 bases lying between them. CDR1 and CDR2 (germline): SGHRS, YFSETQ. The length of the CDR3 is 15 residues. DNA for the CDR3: TGCGCCAGCAGCTCTACAGGGAGTCCCATCATCGGCTACACCTTC. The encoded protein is CASSSTGSPIIGYTF.

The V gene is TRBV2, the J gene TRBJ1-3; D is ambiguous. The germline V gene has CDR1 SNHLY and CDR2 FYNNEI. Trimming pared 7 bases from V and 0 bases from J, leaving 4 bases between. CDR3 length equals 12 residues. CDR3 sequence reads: CASKSSGNTIYF. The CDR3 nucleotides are TGTGCCAGCAAGAGCTCTGGAAACACCATATATTTT.

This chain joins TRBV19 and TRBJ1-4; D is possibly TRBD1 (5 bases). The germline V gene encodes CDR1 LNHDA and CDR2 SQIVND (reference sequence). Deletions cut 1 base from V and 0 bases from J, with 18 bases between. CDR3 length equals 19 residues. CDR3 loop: CASSIVNRRDWPTNEKLFF. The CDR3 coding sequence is TGTGCCAGTAGTATAGTCAACAGGAGGGACTGGCCAACTAATGAAAAACTGTTTTTT.

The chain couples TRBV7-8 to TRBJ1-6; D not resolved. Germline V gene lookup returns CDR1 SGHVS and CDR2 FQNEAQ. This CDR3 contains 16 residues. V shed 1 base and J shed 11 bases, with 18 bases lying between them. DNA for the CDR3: TGTGCCAGCAGCTTAGGGGGAGAGCCGGGTTTTACACCCCTCCACTTT. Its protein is CASSLGGEPGFTPLHF.

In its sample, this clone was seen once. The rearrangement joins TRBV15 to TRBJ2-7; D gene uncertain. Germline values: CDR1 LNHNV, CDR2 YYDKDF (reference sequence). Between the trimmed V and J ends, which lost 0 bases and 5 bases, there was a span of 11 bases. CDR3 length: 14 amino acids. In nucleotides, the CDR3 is TGTGCCACCAGCAGAGAGCCAGGATGGGACGAGCAGTACTTC. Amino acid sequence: CATSREPGWDEQYF.

The CDR3, as DNA: TGTGCCAGTAGTCTCGACTGGGGAGGTGGCTACACCTTC. Translated: CASSLDWGGGYTF. V and J are TRBV19 and TRBJ1-2; D is undetermined. V lost 5 bases, J lost 7 bases, and 14 bases lay in between. CDR1 is LNHDA and CDR2 is SQIVND in the germline V gene (reference sequence). The CDR3 runs 13 residues.

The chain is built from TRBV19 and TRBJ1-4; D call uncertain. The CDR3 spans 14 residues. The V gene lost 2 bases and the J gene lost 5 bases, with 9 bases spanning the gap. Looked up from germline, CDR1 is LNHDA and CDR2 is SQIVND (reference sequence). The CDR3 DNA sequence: TGTGCCAGTAGTATAATCAGGAAGAATGAAAAACTGTTTTTT. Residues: CASSIIRKNEKLFF. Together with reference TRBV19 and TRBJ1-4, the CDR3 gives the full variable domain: DGGITQSPKYLFRKEGQNVTLSCEQNLNHDAMYWYRQDPGQGLRLIYYSQIVNDFQKGDIAEGYSVSREKKESFPLTVTSAQKNPTAFYLCASSIIRKNEKLFFGSGTQLSVL.

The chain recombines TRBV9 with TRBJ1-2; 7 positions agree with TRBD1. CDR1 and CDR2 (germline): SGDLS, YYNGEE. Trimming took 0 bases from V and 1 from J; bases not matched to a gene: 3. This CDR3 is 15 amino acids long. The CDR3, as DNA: TGTGCCAGCAGCGTAGAGGGGACAGATAACTATGGCTACACCTTC. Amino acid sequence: CASSVEGTDNYGYTF.

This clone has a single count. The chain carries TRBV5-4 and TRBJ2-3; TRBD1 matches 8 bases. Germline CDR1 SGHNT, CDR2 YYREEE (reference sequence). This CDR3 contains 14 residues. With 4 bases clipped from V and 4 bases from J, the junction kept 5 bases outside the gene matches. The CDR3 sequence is CASSLTGEADTQYF. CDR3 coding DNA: TGTGCCAGCAGCCTGACAGGGGAGGCAGATACGCAGTATTTT.

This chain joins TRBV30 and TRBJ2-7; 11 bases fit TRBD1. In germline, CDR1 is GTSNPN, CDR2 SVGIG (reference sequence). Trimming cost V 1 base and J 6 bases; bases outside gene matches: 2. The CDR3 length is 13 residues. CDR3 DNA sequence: TGTGCCTGGAGTGGGACAGGGGGCCGCGAGCAGTACTTC. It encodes CAWSGTGGREQYF. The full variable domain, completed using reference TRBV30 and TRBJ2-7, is SQTIHQWPATLVQPVGSPLSLECTVEGTSNPNLYWYRQAAGRGLQLLFYSVGIGQISSEVPQNLSASRPQDRQFILSSKKLLLSDSGFYLCAWSGTGGREQYFGPGTRLTVT.

CDR3 sequence (DNA): TGTGCCAGCAGTCGGACAGATGAAAAACTGTTTTTT. Translation: CASSRTDEKLFF. The genes are TRBV2 and TRBJ1-4; TRBD1 is a possible D gene (6 bases). Per germline, CDR1 SNHLY and CDR2 FYNNEI. V lost 5 bases, J lost 6 bases, and 7 bases lay in between. CDR3 length: 12 amino acids.

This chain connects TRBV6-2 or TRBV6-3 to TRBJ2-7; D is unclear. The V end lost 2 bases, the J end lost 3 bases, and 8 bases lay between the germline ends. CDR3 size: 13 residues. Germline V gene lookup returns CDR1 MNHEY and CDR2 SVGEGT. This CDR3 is CASSYHSIYEQYF. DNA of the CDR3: TGTGCCAGCAGTTACCACAGCATCTACGAGCAGTACTTC.

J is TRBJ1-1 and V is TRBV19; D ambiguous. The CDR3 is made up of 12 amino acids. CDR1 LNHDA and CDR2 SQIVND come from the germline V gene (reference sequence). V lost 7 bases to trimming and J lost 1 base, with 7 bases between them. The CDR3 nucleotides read TGTGCCAGTAATCGGAGGAACACTGAAGCTTTCTTT. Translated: CASNRRNTEAFF.

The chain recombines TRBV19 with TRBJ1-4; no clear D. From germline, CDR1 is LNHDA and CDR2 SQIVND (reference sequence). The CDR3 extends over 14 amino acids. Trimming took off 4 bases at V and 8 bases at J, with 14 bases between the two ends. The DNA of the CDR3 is TGTGCCAGTAGTAGGAGGGTGAATGGCGAAAAACTGTTTTTT. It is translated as CASSRRVNGEKLFF.

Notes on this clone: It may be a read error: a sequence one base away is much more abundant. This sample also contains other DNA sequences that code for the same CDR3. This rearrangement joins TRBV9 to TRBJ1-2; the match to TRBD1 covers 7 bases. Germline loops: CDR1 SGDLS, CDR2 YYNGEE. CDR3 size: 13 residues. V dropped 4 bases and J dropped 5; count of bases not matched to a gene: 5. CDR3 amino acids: CASSPDRSYGYTF. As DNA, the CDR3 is TGTGCCAGCAGCCCGGACAGGAGTTATGGCTACACCTTC.

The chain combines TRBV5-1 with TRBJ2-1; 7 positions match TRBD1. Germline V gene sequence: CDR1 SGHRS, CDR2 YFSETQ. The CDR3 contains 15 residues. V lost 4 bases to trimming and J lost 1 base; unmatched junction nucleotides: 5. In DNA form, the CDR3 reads TGCGCCAGCAGCCCCTACAGGGGTTCCTACAATGAGCAGTTCTTC. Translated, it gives CASSPYRGSYNEQFF.

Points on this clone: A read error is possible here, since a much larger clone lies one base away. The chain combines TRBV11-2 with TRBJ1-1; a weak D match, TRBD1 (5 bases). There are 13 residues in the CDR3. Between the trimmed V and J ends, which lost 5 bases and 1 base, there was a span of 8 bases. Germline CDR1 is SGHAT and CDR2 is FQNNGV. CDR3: CASSTDRNTEAFF. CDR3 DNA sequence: TGTGCCAGCAGCACCGACAGGAACACTGAAGCTTTCTTT.

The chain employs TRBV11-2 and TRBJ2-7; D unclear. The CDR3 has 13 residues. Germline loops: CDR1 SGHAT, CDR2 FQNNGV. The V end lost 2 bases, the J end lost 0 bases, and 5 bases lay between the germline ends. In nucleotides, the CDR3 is TGTGCCAGCAGCTTAAGGAGCTCCTACGAGCAGTACTTC. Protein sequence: CASSLRSSYEQYF.

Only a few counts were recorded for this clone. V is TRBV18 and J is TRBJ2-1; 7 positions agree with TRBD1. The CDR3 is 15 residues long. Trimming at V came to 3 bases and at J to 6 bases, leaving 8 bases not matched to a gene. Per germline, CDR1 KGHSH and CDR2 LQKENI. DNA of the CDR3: TGTGCCAGCTCACCGTTTTCCCGGGACAGCAATGAGCAGTTCTTC. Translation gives CASSPFSRDSNEQFF. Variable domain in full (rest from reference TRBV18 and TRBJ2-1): NAGVMQNPRHLVRRRGQEARLRCSPMKGHSHVYWYRQLPEEGLKFMVYLQKENIIDESGMPKERFSAEFPKEGPSILRIQQVVRGDSAAYFCASSPFSRDSNEQFFGPGTRLTVL.

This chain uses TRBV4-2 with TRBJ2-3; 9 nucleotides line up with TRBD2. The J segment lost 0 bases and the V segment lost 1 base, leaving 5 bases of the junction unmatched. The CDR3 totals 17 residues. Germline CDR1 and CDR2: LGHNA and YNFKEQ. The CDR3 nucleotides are TGTGCCAGCAGCCAAGCGAAGACTAGCGGTAGCACAGATACGCAGTATTTT. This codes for CASSQAKTSGSTDTQYF.

The CDR3 spells CASGLFNPTGELFF. The CDR3, as DNA: TGTGCCAGTGGACTCTTTAACCCCACCGGGGAGCTGTTTTTT. The V call is TRBV19, the J call TRBJ2-2, with D possibly being TRBD2 (5 bases). The germline V and J ends were trimmed by 8 bases and 4 bases, with 14 bases remaining between them. The CDR3 is 14 residues long. Germline loops: CDR1 LNHDA, CDR2 SQIVND (reference sequence).

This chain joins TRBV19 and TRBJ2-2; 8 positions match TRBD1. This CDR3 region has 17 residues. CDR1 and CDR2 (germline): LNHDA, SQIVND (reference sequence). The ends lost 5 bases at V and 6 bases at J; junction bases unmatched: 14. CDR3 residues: CASSPLRQGRFAGELFF. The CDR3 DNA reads TGTGCCAGTAGTCCCCTCCGACAGGGGCGGTTCGCCGGGGAGCTGTTTTTT.

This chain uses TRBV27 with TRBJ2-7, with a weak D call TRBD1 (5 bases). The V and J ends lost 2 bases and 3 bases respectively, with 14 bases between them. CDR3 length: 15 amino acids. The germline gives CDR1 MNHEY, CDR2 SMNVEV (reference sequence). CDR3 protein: CASSLLAREGYEQYF. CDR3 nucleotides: TGTGCCAGCAGTTTACTGGCCAGGGAAGGCTACGAGCAGTACTTC.

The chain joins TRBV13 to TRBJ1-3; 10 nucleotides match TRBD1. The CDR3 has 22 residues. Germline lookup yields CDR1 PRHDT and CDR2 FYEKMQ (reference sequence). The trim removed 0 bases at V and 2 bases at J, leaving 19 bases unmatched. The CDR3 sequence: CASSLGFDQWDRGRGAGNTIYF. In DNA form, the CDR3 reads TGTGCCAGCAGCTTAGGCTTCGATCAGTGGGACAGGGGACGCGGGGCTGGAAACACCATATATTTT.

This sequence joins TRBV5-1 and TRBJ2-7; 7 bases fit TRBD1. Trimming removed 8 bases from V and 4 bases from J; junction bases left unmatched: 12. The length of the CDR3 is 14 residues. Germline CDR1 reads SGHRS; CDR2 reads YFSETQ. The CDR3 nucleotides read TGCGCCAGTTCACGCCAGGGACAGTTATACGAGCAGTACTTC. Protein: CASSRQGQLYEQYF.